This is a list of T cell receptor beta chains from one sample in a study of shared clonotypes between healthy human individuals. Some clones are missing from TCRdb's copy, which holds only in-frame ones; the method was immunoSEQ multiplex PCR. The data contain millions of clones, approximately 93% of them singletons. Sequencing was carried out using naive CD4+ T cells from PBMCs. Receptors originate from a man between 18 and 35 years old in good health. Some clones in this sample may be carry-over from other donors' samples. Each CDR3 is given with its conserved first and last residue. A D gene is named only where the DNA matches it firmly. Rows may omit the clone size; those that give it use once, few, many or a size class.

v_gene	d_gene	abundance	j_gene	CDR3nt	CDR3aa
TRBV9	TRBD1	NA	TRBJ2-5	TGTGCCAGCAGCGTAGATGGGACAGGGGTTGAGACCCAGTACTTC	CASSVDGTGVETQYF
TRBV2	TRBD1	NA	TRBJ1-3	TGTGCCAGCAGCGAGACCCGGACAGGGAGCTCTGGAAACACCATATATTTT	CASSETRTGSSGNTIYF
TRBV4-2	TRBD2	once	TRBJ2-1	TGTGCCAGCAGCCCCACTACCGGGACTAGCGGGTACAATGAGCAGTTCTTC	CASSPTTGTSGYNEQFF
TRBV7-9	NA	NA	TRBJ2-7	TGTGCCAGCAGCTTAGCATCCGGGACTCGTTTAAGGGAGCAGTACTTC	CASSLASGTRLREQYF
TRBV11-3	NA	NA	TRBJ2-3	TGTGCCAGCAGCTCGCGGAAAGGAACAGATACGCAGTATTTT	CASSSRKGTDTQYF
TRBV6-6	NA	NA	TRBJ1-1	TGTGCCAGCAGTTACTCGATCCGCCAGATGAACACTGAAGCTTTCTTT	CASSYSIRQMNTEAFF
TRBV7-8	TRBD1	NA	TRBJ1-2	TGTGCCAGCAGCTGGGACAGCTATGGCTACACCTTC	CASSWDSYGYTF
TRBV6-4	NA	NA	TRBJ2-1	TGTGCCAGCAGTGACTCACCGGATCCCTACAATGAGCAGTTCTTC	CASSDSPDPYNEQFF
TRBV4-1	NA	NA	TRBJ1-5	TGCGCCAGCAGCCAAGATCCACAGGGCTCAGGGCCCCAGCATTTT	CASSQDPQGSGPQHF
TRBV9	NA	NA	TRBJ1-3	TGTGCCAGCAGCGTAGCGGCGCCGCAGAGCTCTGGAAACACCATATATTTT	CASSVAAPQSSGNTIYF
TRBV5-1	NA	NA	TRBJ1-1	TGCGCCAGCAGCTTGTCCTTCCCAATGAACACTGAAGCTTTCTTT	CASSLSFPMNTEAFF
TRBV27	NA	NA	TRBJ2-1	TGTGCCAGCAAAGGTCAGGGCGCCCACTCCTACAATGAGCAGTTCTTC	CASKGQGAHSYNEQFF
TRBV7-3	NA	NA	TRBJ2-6	TGTGCCAGCAGCCCCTGGGACATCTACTCTGGGGCCAACGTCCTGACTTTC	CASSPWDIYSGANVLTF
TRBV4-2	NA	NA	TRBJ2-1	TGTGCCAGCAGCCCTAGATTGGGCAATGAGCAGTTCTTC	CASSPRLGNEQFF
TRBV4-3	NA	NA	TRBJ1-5	TGCGCCAGCAGCCAAGAGCCCTCCCTGGCCAATCAGCCCCAGCATTTT	CASSQEPSLANQPQHF
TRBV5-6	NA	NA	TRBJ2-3	TGTGCCAGCAGCATCCCGGGGGCTGGGGGGGATACGCAGTATTTT	CASSIPGAGGDTQYF
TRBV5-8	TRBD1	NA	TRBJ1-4	TGTGCCAGCAGCTCGAACGCCTGGACAGGGGGCGATGAAAAACTGTTTTTT	CASSSNAWTGGDEKLFF
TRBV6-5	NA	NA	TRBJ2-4	TGTGCCAGCAGTTACGCCCTGGGGGCCCAAAACATTCAGTACTTC	CASSYALGAQNIQYF
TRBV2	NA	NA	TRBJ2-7	TGTGCCAGCAGTTCAATGGGGGAGGTCTCCTACGAGCAGTACTTC	CASSSMGEVSYEQYF
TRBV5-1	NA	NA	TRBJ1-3	TGCGCCAGCAGCTTCGCAGGGCGCTCTGGAAACACCATATATTTT	CASSFAGRSGNTIYF
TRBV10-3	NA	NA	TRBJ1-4	TGTGCCATCAACTCGGGGCCTAATGAAAAACTGTTTTTT	CAINSGPNEKLFF
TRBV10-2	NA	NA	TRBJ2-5	TGCGCCAGCAGTGGGCCCTCTAGTCTCCAAGAGACCCAGTACTTC	CASSGPSSLQETQYF
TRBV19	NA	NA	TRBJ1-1	TGTGCCAGTAGTATATACCCCCCGGGCAGGGGCCTTACTGAAGCTTTCTTT	CASSIYPPGRGLTEAFF
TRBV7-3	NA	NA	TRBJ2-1	TGTGCCAGCAGCTTGGCGGGAAACAATGAGCAGTTCTTC	CASSLAGNNEQFF
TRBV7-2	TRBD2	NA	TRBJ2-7	TGTGCCAGCAGCCAGGGACTAGCGGCTGCCTACGAGCAGTACTTC	CASSQGLAAAYEQYF
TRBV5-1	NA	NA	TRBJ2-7	TGCGCCAGCAGCTTGGCTAGCTTGGGCTACGAGCAGTACTTC	CASSLASLGYEQYF
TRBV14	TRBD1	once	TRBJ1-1	TGTGCCAGCAGCCTCGGGACAGTTATGAACACTGAAGCTTTCTTT	CASSLGTVMNTEAFF
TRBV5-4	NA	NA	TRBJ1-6	TGTGCCAGCAGCTTGAGTGGTTCCTATAATTCACCCCTCCACTTT	CASSLSGSYNSPLHF
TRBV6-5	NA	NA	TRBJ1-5	TGTGCCAGCAGAGGTCCGGGGAATCAGCCCCAGCATTTT	CASRGPGNQPQHF
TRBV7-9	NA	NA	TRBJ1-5	TGTGCCAGCAGCCGAAGTCCTCAGGAGCCCCAGCATTTT	CASSRSPQEPQHF
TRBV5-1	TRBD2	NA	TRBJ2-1	TGCGCCAGCAGCTTGGCCGGACTAGCGAGCTACAATGAGCAGTTCTTC	CASSLAGLASYNEQFF
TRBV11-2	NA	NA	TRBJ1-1	TGTGCCAGCAGTACACAGGCAGCTTTCTTT	CASSTQAAFF
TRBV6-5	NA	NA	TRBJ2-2	TGTGCCAGCAGCTACAGGGACGCCGGGGAGCTGTTTTTT	CASSYRDAGELFF
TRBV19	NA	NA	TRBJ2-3	TGTGCCACCAACGATTGGGGCTACACAGATACGCAGTATTTT	CATNDWGYTDTQYF
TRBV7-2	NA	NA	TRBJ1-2	TGTGCCAGCAGTCCCGGGACTGGCCTGAGTTATGGCTACACCTTC	CASSPGTGLSYGYTF
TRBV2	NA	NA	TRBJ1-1	TGTGCCAGCAGTGCGCAGGGGCTGAACACTGAAGCTTTCTTT	CASSAQGLNTEAFF
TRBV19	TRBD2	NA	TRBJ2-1	TGTGCCAGTAGTATCACTAGCGGGAGCGTCAATGAGCAGTTCTTC	CASSITSGSVNEQFF
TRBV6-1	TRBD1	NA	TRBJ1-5	TGTGCCAGCAGGGACAGGGGTTGGGTGCCCCAGCATTTT	CASRDRGWVPQHF
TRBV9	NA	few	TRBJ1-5	TGTGCCAGCAGCGTAGACGGTAATAGCAATCAGCCCCAGCATTTT	CASSVDGNSNQPQHF
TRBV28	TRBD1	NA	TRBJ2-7	TGTGCCAGCAGTTTAAAAGGGACAGCCTCCTACGAGCAGTACTTC	CASSLKGTASYEQYF
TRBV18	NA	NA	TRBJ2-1	TGTGCCAGCTCACCGGGACGGAACTCCTACAATGAGCAGTTCTTC	CASSPGRNSYNEQFF
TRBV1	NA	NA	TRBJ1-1	TGCACCAGCAGCCAAGATCATGGAACCCCGAACACTGAAGCTTTCTTT	CTSSQDHGTPNTEAFF
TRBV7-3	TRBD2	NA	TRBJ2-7	TGTGCCAGCAGCTTACGTTCGCGAAGCGGGGGATCCGGGGTCTACGAGCAGTACTTC	CASSLRSRSGGSGVYEQYF
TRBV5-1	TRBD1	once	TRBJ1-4	TGCGCCAGCAGCCAAGGACAGGCAACTAATGAAAAACTGTTTTTT	CASSQGQATNEKLFF
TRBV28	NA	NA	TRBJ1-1	TGTGCCAGCAGTTTCCAGGGCTCCACTGAAGCTTTCTTT	CASSFQGSTEAFF
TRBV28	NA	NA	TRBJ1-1	TGTGCCAGCAGTTTAATAGGGAAGGGGGTTGTCACTGAAGCTTTCTTT	CASSLIGKGVVTEAFF